The source of this T cell receptor beta chain is a study of shared clonotypes between healthy human individuals. Looking at the study overall: Used for every donor were three CD4 naive, three CD4 memory, two CD8 naive and one CD8 memory plate. Points from the study as a whole: Clonotype sharing among donors was thought likely to change with sequencing depth. For naive CD4 cells, around 5% of clonotypes were shared across a handful of donors.

This clone was seen once. The antigen is not known. Given a much more abundant clone one base away, this may be a read error. Original analysis: Junction-only sequences without quality scores were provided by ImmunoSEQ, so filtering was different. TCRdb keeps only in-frame clones here, not all; method: immunoSEQ multiplex PCR. V and J calls and clone size are those listed in that table; D and trimming were worked out from the DNA. Among around 990,000 clones listed, around three quarters were seen once. Germline assignment: CDR1 MNHNY and CDR2 SVGAGI (reference sequence). V lost 6 bases and J lost 0; bases outside the gene matches: 4. The length of the CDR3 is 14 residues.

V and J are TRBV6-6 and TRBJ1-2, with TRBD1 matching 7 bases. The TCR was taken from a man aged 18 to 30 in good health. Some clones in this sample may be carry-over from other donors' samples. The sample was memory CD4+ T cells from PBMCs. As for subset: CD45RA-negative fraction. CDR3 sequence (DNA): TGTGCCAGCAGCTGGACAGGTGCTAACTATGGCTACACCTTC. As protein: CASSWTGANYGYTF.